This TCR beta chain was profiled in a study of cytomegalovirus exposure and HLA in healthy donors. Worth noting for this clone: What it recognizes is unknown.

Separate from the approximately 720-subject first cohort, the roughly 120-subject validation cohort was the one that the donors belonged to. Looked up from germline, CDR1 is LGHNA and CDR2 is YSLEER. This CDR3 is 18 amino acids long. V dropped 3 bases and J dropped 6; count of bases not matched to a gene: 12. Notes on the study in general: Reports indicated that the classifier achieved high specificity and sensitivity in diagnosing cytomegalovirus status. In vitro data verified a few CMV-associated chains as specific for CMV antigens. Cytomegalovirus-associated TCR beta chains were listed, numbering some 170.

Here immunoSEQ multiplex PCR was the method, and the copy in TCRdb shows in-frame clones only, minus some. Here the sample spans 330,000 or so clones, 86% being singletons. The chain recombines TRBV4-3 with TRBJ2-3; 13 bases match TRBD2. The sample comprised PBMCs. The source of this sequence is a woman aged 18-35 years in good health and CMV-seronegative. CDR3 in DNA: TGCGCCAGCAGCCACCCCTGGACTAGCGGGAGACTTACGGATACGCAGTATTTT. Encoded protein: CASSHPWTSGRLTDTQYF.